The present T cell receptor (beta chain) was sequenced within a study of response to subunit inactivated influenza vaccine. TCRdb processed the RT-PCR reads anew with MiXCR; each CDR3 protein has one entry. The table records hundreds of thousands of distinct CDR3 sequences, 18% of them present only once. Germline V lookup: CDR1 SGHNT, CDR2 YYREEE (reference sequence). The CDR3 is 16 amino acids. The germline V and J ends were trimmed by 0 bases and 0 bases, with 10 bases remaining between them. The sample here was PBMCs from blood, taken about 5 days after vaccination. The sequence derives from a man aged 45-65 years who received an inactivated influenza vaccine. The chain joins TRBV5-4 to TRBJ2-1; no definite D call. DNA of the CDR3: TGTGCCAGCAGCTTGGAGCAGGCGGTCTCCTACAATGAGCAGTTCTTC. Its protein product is CASSLEQAVSYNEQFF.